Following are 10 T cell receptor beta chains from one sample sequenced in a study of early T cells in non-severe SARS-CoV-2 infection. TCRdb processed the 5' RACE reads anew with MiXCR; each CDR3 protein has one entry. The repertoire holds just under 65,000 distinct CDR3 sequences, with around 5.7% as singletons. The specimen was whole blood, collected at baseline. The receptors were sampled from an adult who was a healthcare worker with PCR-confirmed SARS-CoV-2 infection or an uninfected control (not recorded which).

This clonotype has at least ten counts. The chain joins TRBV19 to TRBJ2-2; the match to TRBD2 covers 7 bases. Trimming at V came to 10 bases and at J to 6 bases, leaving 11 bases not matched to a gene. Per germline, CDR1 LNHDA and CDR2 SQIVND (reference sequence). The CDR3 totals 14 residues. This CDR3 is CATSGGLGAGELFF. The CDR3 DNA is TGTGCCACCTCGGGGGGTCTTGGAGCCGGGGAGCTGTTTTTT.

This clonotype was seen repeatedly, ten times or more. The CDR3, as DNA: TGTGCCAGCAGCTTAGGAGCCTATAGGTGGAGGGGCCAGGGCTATGGCTACACCTTC. Translating it yields CASSLGAYRWRGQGYGYTF. The rearrangement joins TRBV7-8 to TRBJ1-2; possibly TRBD1 for D (5 bases). The CDR3 has 19 residues. Germline CDR1 is SGHVS and CDR2 is FQNEAQ. V was cut by 1 base and J by 4 bases, with 25 bases left in between.

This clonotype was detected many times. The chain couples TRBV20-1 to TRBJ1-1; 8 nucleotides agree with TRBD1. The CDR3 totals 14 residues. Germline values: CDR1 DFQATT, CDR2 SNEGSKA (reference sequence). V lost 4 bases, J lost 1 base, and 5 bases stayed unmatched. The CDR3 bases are TGCAGTGCTAACAGAGGACAGGGGAACACTGAAGCTTTCTTT. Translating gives CSANRGQGNTEAFF.

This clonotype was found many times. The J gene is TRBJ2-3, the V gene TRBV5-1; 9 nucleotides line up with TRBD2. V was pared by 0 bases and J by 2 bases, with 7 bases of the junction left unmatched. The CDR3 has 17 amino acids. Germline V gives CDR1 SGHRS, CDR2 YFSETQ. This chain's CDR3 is CASSLGQAGGLTDTQYF. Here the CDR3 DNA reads TGCGCCAGCAGCTTGGGTCAAGCGGGAGGACTCACAGATACGCAGTATTTT.

CDR3 residues: CASCGEGLFRTGELFF. The CDR3 nucleotides read TGTGCCAGCTGCGGGGAGGGCCTCTTTCGAACCGGGGAGCTGTTTTTT. This chain links TRBV12-3 or TRBV12-4 with TRBJ2-2, with 7 bases matching TRBD2. The CDR3 consists of 16 residues. J lost 5 bases, V lost 8 bases, and 14 bases had no gene match.

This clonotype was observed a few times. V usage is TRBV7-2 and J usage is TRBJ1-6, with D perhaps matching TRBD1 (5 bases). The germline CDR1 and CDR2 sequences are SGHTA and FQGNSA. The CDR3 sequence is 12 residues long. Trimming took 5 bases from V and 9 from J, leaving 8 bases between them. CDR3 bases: TGTGCCAGCAGCCTGGGACCTTCACCCCTCCACTTT. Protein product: CASSLGPSPLHF.

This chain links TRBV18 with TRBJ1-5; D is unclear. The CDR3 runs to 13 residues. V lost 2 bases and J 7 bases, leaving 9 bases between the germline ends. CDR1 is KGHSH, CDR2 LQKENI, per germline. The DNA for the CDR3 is TGTGCCAGCTCACCATCGGGAAGGCAGCCCCAGCATTTT. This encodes CASSPSGRQPQHF.

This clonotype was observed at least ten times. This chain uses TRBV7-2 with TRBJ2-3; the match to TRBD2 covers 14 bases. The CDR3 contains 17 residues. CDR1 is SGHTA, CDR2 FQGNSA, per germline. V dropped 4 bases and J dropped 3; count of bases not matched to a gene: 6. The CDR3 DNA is TGTGCCAGCAGCTCGGGACTAGCGGGAGTTGAGACAGATACGCAGTATTTT. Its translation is CASSSGLAGVETDTQYF.

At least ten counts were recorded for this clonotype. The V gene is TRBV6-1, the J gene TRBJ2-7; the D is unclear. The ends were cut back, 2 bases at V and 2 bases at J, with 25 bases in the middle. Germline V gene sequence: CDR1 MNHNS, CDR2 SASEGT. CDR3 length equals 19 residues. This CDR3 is CASSEYFKVYSDGAYEQYF. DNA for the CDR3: TGTGCCAGCAGTGAATATTTCAAGGTATACTCGGACGGAGCCTACGAGCAGTACTTC.

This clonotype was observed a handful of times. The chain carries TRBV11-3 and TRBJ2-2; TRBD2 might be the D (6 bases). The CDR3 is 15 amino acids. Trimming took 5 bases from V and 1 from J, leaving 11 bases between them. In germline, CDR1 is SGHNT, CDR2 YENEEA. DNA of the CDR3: TGTGCCAGCAGCGTTAGCGGATTGAACACCGGGGAGCTGTTTTTT. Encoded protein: CASSVSGLNTGELFF.